These T cell receptor beta chains were read from a single sample in a study of blood T cell repertoires in COVID-19. Generated by immunoSEQ multiplex PCR, the TCRdb table keeps only in-frame clones and is missing some. The data contain about 140,000 clones, approximately 79% of them singletons. The source material was peripheral blood. The receptors come from a man aged 45 to 65 with active or convalescent COVID-19. Both conserved end residues are part of each CDR3. The D gene is left open where the match is weak. Size is stated for part of the rows, as once, few or many counts, or as a class when the clone is expanded.

V: TRBV7-3; size: few; D: .; J: TRBJ2-7; CDR3: CASSLGGSSTYEQYF; DNA: TGTGCCAGCAGCTTAGGGGGGAGTTCGACCTACGAGCAGTACTTC
V: TRBV3-1/TRBV3-2; size: .; D: .; J: TRBJ2-7; CDR3: CASSRGYEQYF; DNA: TGTGCCAGCAGCCGCGGATACGAGCAGTACTTC
V: TRBV3-1/TRBV3-2; size: .; D: TRBD1; J: TRBJ1-2; CDR3: CASSPGQGNYGYTF; DNA: TGTGCCAGCAGCCCGGGACAGGGCAACTATGGCTACACCTTC
V: TRBV6-1; size: .; D: .; J: TRBJ1-2; CDR3: CASSENRVLGYGYTF; DNA: TGTGCCAGCAGTGAAAACAGGGTATTGGGCTATGGCTACACCTTC
V: TRBV7-2; size: .; D: TRBD2; J: TRBJ2-7; CDR3: CASSLEGLAGFYEQYF; DNA: TGTGCCAGCAGCTTAGAAGGGCTAGCGGGATTCTACGAGCAGTACTTC
V: TRBV9; size: few; D: .; J: TRBJ1-6; CDR3: CASSPWTATNSPLHF; DNA: TGTGCCAGCAGCCCCTGGACAGCTACTAATTCACCCCTCCACTTT
V: TRBV6-5; size: .; D: TRBD2; J: TRBJ2-1; CDR3: CASLGRGGSYNEQFF; DNA: TGTGCCAGCTTAGGTAGGGGAGGGTCCTACAATGAGCAGTTCTTC
V: TRBV28; size: few; D: .; J: TRBJ1-5; CDR3: CASSLGGIGNQPQHF; DNA: TGTGCCAGCAGTTTAGGGGGCATTGGCAATCAGCCCCAGCATTTT
V: TRBV5-1; size: .; D: .; J: TRBJ1-1; CDR3: CASSLDGHLSIGSNTEAFF; DNA: TGCGCCAGCAGCTTGGATGGACACCTTTCCATCGGATCTAACACTGAAGCTTTCTTT
V: TRBV6-5; size: few; D: TRBD1; J: TRBJ2-5; CDR3: CASRRRDRVTQYF; DNA: TGTGCCAGCAGACGCCGGGACAGGGTGACCCAGTACTTC
V: TRBV27; size: .; D: TRBD1; J: TRBJ1-4; CDR3: CASSLKRQGGKLFF; DNA: TGTGCCAGCAGTCTCAAACGACAGGGAGGTAAACTGTTTTTT
V: TRBV19; size: .; D: .; J: TRBJ1-5; CDR3: CASSIQDTQHF; DNA: TGTGCCAGTAGTATCCAAGACACCCAGCATTTT
V: TRBV6-1; size: .; D: .; J: TRBJ2-7; CDR3: CASSEATGYHSYEQYF; DNA: TGTGCCAGCAGTGAAGCTACAGGGTACCACTCCTACGAGCAGTACTTC
V: TRBV7-9; size: .; D: .; J: TRBJ1-4; CDR3: CASSPPGELGEKLFF; DNA: TGTGCCAGCAGCCCGCCGGGGGAGCTCGGGGAAAAACTGTTTTTT
V: TRBV10-3; size: .; D: TRBD1; J: TRBJ1-4; CDR3: CAIAPGQPNEKLFF; DNA: TGTGCCATTGCCCCGGGACAGCCTAATGAAAAACTGTTTTTT
V: TRBV5-1; size: few; D: .; J: TRBJ2-3; CDR3: CASSFTTSTDTQYF; DNA: TGCGCCAGCAGCTTTACAACAAGCACAGATACGCAGTATTTT
V: TRBV5-1; size: .; D: TRBD2; J: TRBJ2-1; CDR3: CASSPAGGYSYNEQFF; DNA: TGCGCCAGCAGCCCAGCGGGAGGGTACTCCTACAATGAGCAGTTCTTC
V: TRBV30; size: .; D: TRBD2; J: TRBJ2-3; CDR3: CAWGAGGPGDTQYF; DNA: TGTGCCTGGGGTGCGGGAGGGCCTGGAGATACGCAGTATTTT
V: TRBV19; size: .; D: .; J: TRBJ1-2; CDR3: CASSIGQARGGYTF; DNA: TGTGCCAGTAGTATAGGACAGGCACGCGGGGGCTACACCTTC
V: TRBV6-2/TRBV6-3; size: .; D: TRBD1; J: TRBJ2-5; CDR3: CASSYGGQGTETQYF; DNA: TGTGCCAGCAGTTACGGCGGACAGGGGACGGAGACCCAGTACTTC
V: TRBV19; size: .; D: TRBD1; J: TRBJ1-1; CDR3: CASSIEGTVGTEAFF; DNA: TGTGCCAGTAGTATAGAGGGGACAGTGGGCACTGAAGCTTTCTTT
V: TRBV5-1; size: .; D: .; J: TRBJ2-7; CDR3: CASSFDSHPSYEQYF; DNA: TGCGCCAGCAGCTTCGACAGTCACCCTTCCTACGAGCAGTACTTC
V: TRBV10-2; size: .; D: TRBD1; J: TRBJ2-7; CDR3: CASRDPGQVSYEQYF; DNA: TGCGCCAGCAGAGACCCGGGACAGGTTTCCTACGAGCAGTACTTC
V: TRBV11-2; size: .; D: TRBD1; J: TRBJ1-1; CDR3: CAFPGSGGWTEAFF; DNA: TGTGCCTTTCCCGGCTCAGGGGGTTGGACTGAAGCTTTCTTT
V: TRBV12-3/TRBV12-4; size: .; D: .; J: TRBJ2-3; CDR3: CASIGGNTDTQYF; DNA: TGTGCCAGCATCGGCGGTAACACAGATACGCAGTATTTT
V: TRBV7-6; size: .; D: .; J: TRBJ2-2; CDR3: CASSLGVGSGYGGELFF; DNA: TGTGCCAGCAGCTTAGGTGTTGGGTCGGGGTATGGCGGGGAGCTGTTTTTT
V: TRBV5-1; size: few; D: .; J: TRBJ1-5; CDR3: CASSFGGDGSNQPQHF; DNA: TGCGCCAGCAGCTTTGGGGGGGACGGGAGCAATCAGCCCCAGCATTTT
V: TRBV5-5; size: .; D: .; J: TRBJ2-2; CDR3: CASSAEGGRVTGELFF; DNA: TGTGCCAGCAGCGCCGAAGGTGGCAGGGTAACCGGGGAGCTGTTTTTT
V: TRBV28; size: .; D: .; J: TRBJ1-4; CDR3: CASSLTGTNEKLFF; DNA: TGTGCCAGCAGTTTAACAGGGACTAATGAAAAACTGTTTTTT
V: TRBV28; size: .; D: TRBD2; J: TRBJ2-3; CDR3: CASSLGPSGRGTDTQYF; DNA: TGTGCCAGCAGTTTGGGGCCTAGCGGGAGAGGGACAGATACGCAGTATTTT
V: TRBV7-6; size: .; D: TRBD2; J: TRBJ2-3; CDR3: CASSLGLAGGWEIRTDTQYF; DNA: TGTGCCAGCAGCTTGGGGCTAGCGGGAGGCTGGGAAATTCGCACAGATACGCAGTATTTT
V: TRBV30; size: .; D: .; J: TRBJ1-1; CDR3: CAWSVGLTEAFF; DNA: TGTGCCTGGAGTGTCGGGTTAACTGAAGCTTTCTTT
V: TRBV27; size: .; D: .; J: TRBJ1-1; CDR3: CASSPHSGTEAFF; DNA: TGTGCCAGCAGTCCTCACTCGGGCACTGAAGCTTTCTTT
V: TRBV23-1; size: .; D: .; J: TRBJ2-5; CDR3: CASSHRPAGIQETQYF; DNA: TGCGCCAGCAGTCACCGCCCAGCAGGGATCCAAGAGACCCAGTACTTC
V: TRBV27; size: .; D: TRBD1; J: TRBJ1-1; CDR3: CASGQGWEAFF; DNA: TGTGCCAGCGGACAGGGGTGGGAAGCTTTCTTT
V: TRBV27; size: .; D: TRBD2; J: TRBJ2-7; CDR3: CASSLVAGGLNSYEQYF; DNA: TGTGCCAGCAGTTTAGTAGCGGGAGGCCTTAACTCCTACGAGCAGTACTTC
V: TRBV7-9; size: .; D: .; J: TRBJ2-5; CDR3: CASSLDIQETQYF; DNA: TGTGCCAGCAGCTTAGACATCCAAGAGACCCAGTACTTC
V: TRBV7-9; size: .; D: TRBD2; J: TRBJ2-1; CDR3: CASSLGGSLGTSGYNEQFF; DNA: TGTGCCAGCAGCTTAGGGGGCAGCCTCGGGACTAGCGGTTACAATGAGCAGTTCTTC
V: TRBV18; size: .; D: .; J: TRBJ1-5; CDR3: CASSPGENQPQHF; DNA: TGTGCCAGCTCACCAGGGGAGAATCAGCCCCAGCATTTT
V: TRBV10-3; size: .; D: TRBD2; J: TRBJ2-1; CDR3: CAISGGLAGGVEQFF; DNA: TGTGCCATCAGTGGAGGGCTAGCGGGAGGGGTAGAGCAGTTCTTC
V: TRBV6-6; size: .; D: .; J: TRBJ1-2; CDR3: CASGRGANYGYTF; DNA: TGTGCCAGCGGCAGGGGAGCTAACTATGGCTACACCTTC
V: TRBV6-1; size: once; D: .; J: TRBJ2-2; CDR3: CASSEGGGTLELFF; DNA: TGTGCCAGCAGTGAAGGGGGCGGGACTTTAGAGCTGTTTTTT